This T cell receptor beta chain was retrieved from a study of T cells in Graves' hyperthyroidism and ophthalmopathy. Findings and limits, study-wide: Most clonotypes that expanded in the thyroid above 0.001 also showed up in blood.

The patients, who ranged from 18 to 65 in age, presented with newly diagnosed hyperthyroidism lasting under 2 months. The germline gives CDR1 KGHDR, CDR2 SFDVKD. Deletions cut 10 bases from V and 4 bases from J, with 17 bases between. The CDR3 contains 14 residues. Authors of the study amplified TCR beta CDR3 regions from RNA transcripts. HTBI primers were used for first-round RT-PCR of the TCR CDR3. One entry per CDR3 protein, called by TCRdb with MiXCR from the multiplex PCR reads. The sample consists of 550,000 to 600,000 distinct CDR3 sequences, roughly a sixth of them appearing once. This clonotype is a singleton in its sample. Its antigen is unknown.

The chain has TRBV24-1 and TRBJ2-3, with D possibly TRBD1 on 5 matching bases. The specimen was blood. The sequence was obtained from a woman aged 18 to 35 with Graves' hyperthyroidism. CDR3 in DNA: TGTGCCACAACCTCTGGTGGGGCCCCAGATACGCAGTATTTT. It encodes CATTSGGAPDTQYF.